The 14 T cell receptor beta chains given below trace back to one sample, sequenced in a study of CD8 T cells in Susac syndrome (dated by TCRdb to about 2019). The library relied on the immunoSEQ multiplex PCR assay. RNA was extracted using the RNeasy kit, and about 0.5 to 1 ug of the RNA was reverse transcribed with random hexamers. The public reads were quality trimmed at Q25 with fastp and then assembled into clones with MiXCR by TCRdb, keeping productive beta chains. Rows are unified per CDR3 protein, each entry keeping the most common DNA and genes. The sample table contains about 300,000 distinct CDR3 sequences; only one count was recorded for approximately 84% of them. The top ten hold about 0.11% of the sample. Sequenced material: CD8+ T cells from PBMCs. The receptors stem from a human donor with multiple sclerosis.

This clonotype was counted between two and nine times. This chain links TRBV20-1 with TRBJ2-7, with D perhaps TRBD1 (6 bases). The CDR3 spans 13 residues. Germline values: CDR1 DFQATT, CDR2 SNEGSKA (reference sequence). V shed 3 bases and J shed 1 base, with 10 bases lying between them. The CDR3 nucleotides read TGCAGTGCTAGGGACAGTGAATCCTACGAGCAGTACTTC. The encoded protein is CSARDSESYEQYF.

The chain couples TRBV9 to TRBJ2-7; D is unresolved. CDR1 is SGDLS, CDR2 YYNGEE, per germline. This CDR3 comprises 16 residues. The V gene lost 0 bases and the J gene lost 2 bases, with 15 bases spanning the gap. CDR3 region: CASSVAPVEKTYEQYF. Written as DNA, the CDR3 is TGTGCCAGCAGCGTAGCCCCCGTAGAGAAGACCTACGAGCAGTACTTC.

This chain links TRBV28 with TRBJ2-7, with D perhaps matching TRBD1 or TRBD2 (5 bases each). In germline, CDR1 is MDHEN, CDR2 SYDVKM. V lost 2 bases, J lost 0 bases, and 23 bases lay in between. The CDR3 is made up of 19 amino acids. CDR3 sequence reads: CASSLGLGLGTGYSYEQYF. The CDR3 DNA is TGTGCCAGCAGTTTAGGTCTCGGGCTAGGGACGGGTTACTCCTACGAGCAGTACTTC.

The J gene is TRBJ1-3, the V gene TRBV9, with D possibly being TRBD1 (5 bases). Between the trimmed V and J ends, which lost 3 bases and 4 bases, there was a span of 14 bases. CDR3 size: 15 residues. Germline CDR1 and CDR2: SGDLS and YYNGEE. In nucleotides, the CDR3 is TGTGCCAGCAGCGCCGGGGCATCCGAGGGAAACACCATATATTTT. Encoded protein: CASSAGASEGNTIYF.

The V and J genes are TRBV27 and TRBJ1-2; D is uncertain. This CDR3 is 13 amino acids long. V was pared by 8 bases and J by 3 bases, with 13 bases between. Germline V gene lookup returns CDR1 MNHEY and CDR2 SMNVEV (reference sequence). DNA of the CDR3: TGTGCCAGCGGGTTGGACCCTTACTATGGCTACACCTTC. This sequence encodes CASGLDPYYGYTF.

This clonotype was seen only once. The chain employs TRBV7-4 and TRBJ1-1; D is uncertain. V lost 4 bases to trimming and J lost 1 base, with 16 bases between them. There are 16 residues in the CDR3. CDR1 is SGHVT, CDR2 SQSDAQ, per germline. The CDR3 protein is CASSSPHLGSNTEAFF. DNA for the CDR3: TGTGCCAGCAGCTCCCCCCACCTAGGGTCGAACACTGAAGCTTTCTTT.

The chain joins TRBV4-1 to TRBJ1-4; TRBD1 aligns across 8 bases. Germline assignment: CDR1 MGHRA and CDR2 YSYEKL. V lost 11 bases, J lost 0 bases, and 2 bases stayed unmatched. The CDR3 spans 13 residues. CDR3 residues: CAARGPTNEKLFF. The DNA for the CDR3 is TGCGCCGCCAGGGGGCCAACTAATGAAAAACTGTTTTTT.

The chain has TRBV5-6 and TRBJ2-2; weak D call: TRBD2 (6 bases). The CDR3 totals 16 residues. Germline CDR1 and CDR2: SGHDT and YYEEEE. V was shortened by 7 bases and J by 3 bases, with 19 bases between the two germline ends. The CDR3 spells CASYLNGGTYTGELFF. Here the CDR3 DNA reads TGTGCCAGCTACTTGAATGGAGGGACCTACACCGGGGAGCTGTTTTTT. Complete variable domain (other parts from reference TRBV5-6 and TRBJ2-2): DAGVTQSPTHLIKTRGQQVTLRCSPKSGHDTVSWYQQALGQGPQFIFQYYEEEERQRGNFPDRFSGHQFPNYSSELNVNALLLGDSALYLCASYLNGGTYTGELFFGEGSRLTVL.

The V and J genes are TRBV6-1 and TRBJ2-6, with TRBD2 as a possible D gene (5 bases). The CDR3 consists of 15 residues. Per the germline V gene, CDR1 is MNHNS and CDR2 is SASEGT. V was cut by 5 bases and J by 2 bases, with 10 bases left in between. CDR3 amino acids: CASSTGKPGANVLTF. For the CDR3, the DNA is TGTGCCAGCAGTACCGGGAAACCTGGGGCCAACGTCCTGACTTTC.

This clonotype was seen just once. The gene calls are TRBV20-1 and TRBJ2-7; 12 positions agree with TRBD1. The CDR3 is 15 amino acids. Germline values: CDR1 DFQATT, CDR2 SNEGSKA (reference sequence). After removal of 4 bases from V and 4 bases from J, the junction contained 8 bases not matched to a gene. The CDR3 loop is CSATGTGGAPYEQYF. For the CDR3, the DNA is TGCAGTGCTACCGGGACAGGGGGCGCCCCGTACGAGCAGTACTTC.

The V gene is TRBV27, the J gene TRBJ1-1; 7 bases align to TRBD1. CDR3 length: 14 residues. With 3 bases clipped from V and 1 base from J, the junction kept 2 bases outside the gene matches. Germline-derived CDR1 and CDR2 are MNHEY and SMNVEV (reference sequence). The CDR3 reads CASSLGQPNTEAFF. The CDR3 nucleotides read TGTGCCAGCAGTTTGGGACAGCCGAACACTGAAGCTTTCTTT.

The genes are TRBV5-1 and TRBJ2-5; 9 bases match TRBD1. CDR1 is SGHRS and CDR2 is YFSETQ in the germline V gene. V lost 0 bases to trimming and J lost 5 bases; unmatched junction nucleotides: 5. The CDR3 spans 15 residues. The CDR3, as DNA: TGCGCCAGCAGCTTGGACAGGGGGCGCGGGGAGACCCAGTACTTC. Protein: CASSLDRGRGETQYF. Combining the CDR3 with reference TRBV5-1 and TRBJ2-5 gives the whole variable domain KAGVTQTPRYLIKTRGQQVTLSCSPISGHRSVSWYQQTPGQGLQFLFEYFSETQRNKGNFPGRFSGRQFSNSRSEMNVSTLELGDSALYLCASSLDRGRGETQYFGPGTRLLVL.

The chain combines TRBV29-1 with TRBJ1-1; D is uncertain. V gave up 4 bases and J gave up 6 bases, with 15 bases separating them. There are 13 residues in the CDR3. Germline CDR1 and CDR2: SQVTM and ANQGSEA. CDR3 nucleotide sequence: TGCAGCGTTGTAAGACCTGAGGGTGCTGAAGCTTTCTTT. It yields the protein CSVVRPEGAEAFF.

This clonotype turned up a few times. The genes are TRBV10-3 and TRBJ2-5, with D maybe TRBD2 (5 bases). V lost 2 bases to trimming and J lost 2 bases, with 15 bases between them. CDR1 is ENHRY and CDR2 is SYGVKD in the germline V gene. There are 16 residues in the CDR3. CDR3 residues: CAISEPKVGDQETQYF. The CDR3 bases are TGTGCCATCAGTGAGCCGAAAGTGGGAGATCAAGAGACCCAGTACTTC.